These T cell receptor beta chains were read from a single sample in a study of graft-versus-host responses after intestinal transplantation. Produced via immunoSEQ multiplex PCR; TCRdb's table is partial and in-frame only. The sample consists of roughly 56,000 clones, more than 75% of them appearing once. Material: PBMCs, obtained about 120 days after intestinal transplantation. The receptors were gathered from a human patient who received an intestinal transplant, so some T cells may come from the graft donor. Both conserved end residues are part of each CDR3. Each record gives: CDR3 length, clone size, D gene, V gene, J gene, CDR3 DNA, CDR3 protein. The D gene is left open where the match is weak. Clone size is stated in some rows and not others, as once, few, many or a class when expanded.

>17|once|TRBD1|TRBV7-9|TRBJ1-2
TGTGCCAGCAGCTTAGTAACAGGGGAATCAGCTAACTATGGCTACACCTTC
CASSLVTGESANYGYTF
>16|NA|TRBD2|TRBV6-6|TRBJ2-1
TGTGCCAGCAGTGCTCTAGCGGGATTTTCCTACAATGAGCAGTTCTTC
CASSALAGFSYNEQFF
>17|NA|TRBD2|TRBV27|TRBJ2-1
TGTGCCAGCAGTCCTCTTACTAGCGGGAGGTTCCTCCACGAGCAGTTCTTC
CASSPLTSGRFLHEQFF
>14|NA|NA|TRBV13|TRBJ2-7
TGTGCCAGCAGCCCGCAAAAAGTCGGTTACGAGCAGTACTTC
CASSPQKVGYEQYF
>16|NA|NA|TRBV18|TRBJ2-3
TGTGCCAGCTCACCGCCCCGGGGCGTCCAAGGAGATACGCAGTATTTT
CASSPPRGVQGDTQYF
>16|NA|NA|TRBV18|TRBJ2-2
TGTGCCAGCTCACCGTACGGGGGCCCGAACACCGGGGAGCTGTTTTTT
CASSPYGGPNTGELFF
>13|NA|TRBD1|TRBV5-1|TRBJ2-7
TGCGCCAGCAGTCGGGACAGAGCCTACGAGCAGTACTTC
CASSRDRAYEQYF
>14|NA|NA|TRBV7-6|TRBJ2-3
TGTGCCAGCAGCCCCCTAGGGGACACAGATACGCAGTATTTT
CASSPLGDTDTQYF
>16|NA|TRBD1|TRBV4-1|TRBJ1-1
TGCGCCAGCTCCGGGACAGGGGGCTTTGCGGACACTGAAGCTTTCTTT
CASSGTGGFADTEAFF
>15|NA|NA|TRBV18|TRBJ1-5
TGTGCCAGCTCACTTGGACAGAATAGCAATCAGCCCCAGCATTTT
CASSLGQNSNQPQHF
>13|once|NA|TRBV27|TRBJ2-1
TGTGCCAGCAGTTTACCAGGTGGTTATGAGCAGTTCTTC
CASSLPGGYEQFF
>15|NA|TRBD1|TRBV5-1|TRBJ2-1
TGCGCCAGCAGGGCCGGGACAGGGCTTTACAATGAGCAGTTCTTC
CASRAGTGLYNEQFF
>14|NA|NA|TRBV7-6|TRBJ2-7
TGTACCAGCAGCTTAACTTTCGGTGAAGGCGAGCAGTACTTC
CTSSLTFGEGEQYF
>13|NA|NA|TRBV2|TRBJ2-3
TGTGCCAGCGGGACATCCCCGACGGGTACGCAGTATTTT
CASGTSPTGTQYF
>16|NA|TRBD2|TRBV28|TRBJ2-7
TGTGCCAGCAGTTCCCTCGGGGGGGTTGGGACCTACGAGCAGTACTTC
CASSSLGGVGTYEQYF
>14|NA|TRBD1|TRBV19|TRBJ1-4
TGTGCCAGCCGAGACAGGGGTCTTAATGAAAAACTGTTTTTT
CASRDRGLNEKLFF
>14|once|TRBD1|TRBV4-1|TRBJ2-7
TGCGCCAGCAGCCACTCTCGACAGGGCTACGAGCAGTACTTC
CASSHSRQGYEQYF
>13|NA|NA|TRBV6-5|TRBJ1-5
TGTGCCAGCACCATCGACCAATATCAGCCCCAGCATTTT
CASTIDQYQPQHF
>11|NA|NA|TRBV25-1|TRBJ2-7
TGTGCCAGCAGTGCCAAATACGAGCAGTACTTC
CASSAKYEQYF
>15|NA|NA|TRBV6-1|TRBJ2-7
TGTGCCAGCAACCCCATATTGACAGCCTCCTACGAGCAGTACTTC
CASNPILTASYEQYF
>14|NA|TRBD1|TRBV19|TRBJ2-5
TGTGCCAGTAGTAGGGACAGGGGGAAAGAGACCCAGTACTTC
CASSRDRGKETQYF
>14|NA|NA|TRBV29-1|TRBJ2-6
TGCAGCACCTCGGCGGGCCCTGGGGCCAACGTCCTGACTTTC
CSTSAGPGANVLTF
>17|NA|TRBD2|TRBV18|TRBJ2-2
TGTGCCAGCTCACCCGCGCTAGCGGGGATGGAAACCGGGGAGCTGTTTTTT
CASSPALAGMETGELFF
>14|once|TRBD2|TRBV6-5|TRBJ2-7
TGTGCCAGCAGTTATGCAGCGGGAGTACACGAGCAGTACTTC
CASSYAAGVHEQYF
>12|NA|NA|TRBV11-2|TRBJ2-7
TGTGCCAGCAGCTCGGGGGCCTACGAGCAGTACTTC
CASSSGAYEQYF
>16|NA|NA|TRBV11-3|TRBJ2-3
TGTGCCAGCAGCCGGGACACAATAACTAGCACAGATACGCAGTATTTT
CASSRDTITSTDTQYF
>14|NA|NA|TRBV19|TRBJ1-1
TGTGCCAGTAGTTCGGGACACCCGAACACTGAAGCTTTCTTT
CASSSGHPNTEAFF
>11|few|NA|TRBV20-1|TRBJ2-7
TGCAGTGCTAGAATAATATACGAGCAGTACTTC
CSARIIYEQYF
>13|NA|TRBD1|TRBV14|TRBJ2-7
TGTGCCAGCAGCTACCCAGGGGGTGGCGAGCAGTACTTC
CASSYPGGGEQYF